This entry is about one T cell receptor (beta chain). These data are taken from a study of response to subunit inactivated influenza vaccine. In TCRdb, the RT-PCR reads were re-called with MiXCR into one record per CDR3 protein. The profile covers roughly 710,000 distinct CDR3 sequences, with 14% appearing a single time and around 7.6% taken by the ten largest. The CDR3 sequence is 14 residues long. V lost 6 bases to trimming and J lost 2 bases, with 16 bases between them. Germline V gene lookup returns CDR1 DFQATT and CDR2 SNEGSKA (reference sequence). This clonotype was sampled from a man in his forties or fifties who received an inactivated influenza vaccine. The chain has TRBV20-1 and TRBJ1-2; D is unclear. The source material was PBMCs from blood, sampled about 14 days before vaccination. The CDR3 reads CSARTWTMNYGYTF. The CDR3 region has the DNA TGCAGTGCCAGAACCTGGACGATGAACTATGGCTACACCTTC.